One T cell receptor (beta chain) is described in this entry. Its antigen is unknown. Compared with germline, one end of the junction differs, possibly owing to a read error. The study co-extracted DNA and RNA from roughly 20-30 mg of unsorted bulk tissue. Tumor samples all exceeded 80% viable tumor cells. The input was about 490 ng total RNA; TCR beta cDNA was made from it with a constant-region primer. What produced the TCR beta libraries was three nested multiplex PCR rounds using slightly modified ARM-PCR. Each CDR3 protein gets one entry after TCRdb re-called the multiplex PCR reads with MiXCR. The profile shows tens of thousands of distinct CDR3 sequences, over 60% of them singletons. The record originates from a study of tumor-infiltrating lymphocytes in primary liver carcinoma. Broader study findings: Tumor samples exhibited a significantly greater top-250-clone fraction than blood samples (p = 0.039).

Sequencing used liver tumor tissue from sampling region 4. Indicated subset: tumor region T4, right-lateral pole. The receptor was isolated from a man aged 40-55 years with primary liver carcinoma and hepatitis B virus infection.

DNA for the CDR3: TGCGCCAACAGCTTACGTCTAGCGGGAGAGGTAGAAGGCAATGAGCAGTTCTTC. Amino acid sequence: CANSLRLAGEVEGNEQFF. The chain combines TRBV7-9 with TRBJ2-1, with TRBD2 identical over 10 bases. CDR3 length: 18 residues. CDR1 and CDR2 (germline): SEHNR, FQNEAQ (reference sequence).